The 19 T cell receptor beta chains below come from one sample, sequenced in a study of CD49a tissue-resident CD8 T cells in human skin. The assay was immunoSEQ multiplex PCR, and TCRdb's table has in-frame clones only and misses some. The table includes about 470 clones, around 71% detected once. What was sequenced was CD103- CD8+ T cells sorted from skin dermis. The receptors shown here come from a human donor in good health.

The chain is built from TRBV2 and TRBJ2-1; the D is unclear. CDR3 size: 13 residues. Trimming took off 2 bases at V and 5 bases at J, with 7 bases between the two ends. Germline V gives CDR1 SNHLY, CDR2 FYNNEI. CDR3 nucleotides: TGTGCCAGCAGTGAATTCCAGAACAATGAGCAGTTCTTC. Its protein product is CASSEFQNNEQFF.

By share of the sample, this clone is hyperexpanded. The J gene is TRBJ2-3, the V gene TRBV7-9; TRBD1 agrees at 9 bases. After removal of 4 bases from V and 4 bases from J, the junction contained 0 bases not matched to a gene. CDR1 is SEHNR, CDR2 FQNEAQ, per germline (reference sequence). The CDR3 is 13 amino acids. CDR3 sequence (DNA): TGTGCCAGCAGCTGGACAGGGGCAGATACGCAGTATTTT. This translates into CASSWTGADTQYF.

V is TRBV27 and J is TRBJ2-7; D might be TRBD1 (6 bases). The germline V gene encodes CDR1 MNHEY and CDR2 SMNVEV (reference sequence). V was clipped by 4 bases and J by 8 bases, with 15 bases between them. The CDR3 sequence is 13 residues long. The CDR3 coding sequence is TGTGCCAGCAGTTCAAACAGGGTCCGCAAGCAGTACGTC. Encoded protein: CASSSNRVRKQYV.

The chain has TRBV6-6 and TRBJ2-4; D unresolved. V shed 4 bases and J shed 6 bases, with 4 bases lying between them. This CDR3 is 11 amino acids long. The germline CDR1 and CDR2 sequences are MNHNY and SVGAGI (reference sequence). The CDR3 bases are TGTGCCAGCAGTTCGTTAAACATTCAGTACTTC. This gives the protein CASSSLNIQYF.

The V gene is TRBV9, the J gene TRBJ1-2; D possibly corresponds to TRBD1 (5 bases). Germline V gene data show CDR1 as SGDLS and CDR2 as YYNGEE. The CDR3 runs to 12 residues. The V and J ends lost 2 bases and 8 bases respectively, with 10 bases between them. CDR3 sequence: CASSVGGEGYTF. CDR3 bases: TGTGCCAGCAGCGTGGGGGGGGAAGGCTACACCTTC.

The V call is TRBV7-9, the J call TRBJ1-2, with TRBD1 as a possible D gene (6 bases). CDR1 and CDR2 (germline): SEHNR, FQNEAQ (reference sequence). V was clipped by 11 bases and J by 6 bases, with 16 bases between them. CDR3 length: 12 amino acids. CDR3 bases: TGTGCCGGCTCCGGGGGGCTGGATGGCTACACCTTC. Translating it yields CAGSGGLDGYTF.

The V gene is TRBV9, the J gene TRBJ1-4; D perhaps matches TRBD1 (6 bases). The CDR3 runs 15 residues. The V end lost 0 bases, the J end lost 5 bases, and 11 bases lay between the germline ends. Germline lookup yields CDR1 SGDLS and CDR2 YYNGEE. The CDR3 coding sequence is TGTGCCAGCAGCGTAGCTGGTGGACAGAATGAAAAACTGTTTTTT. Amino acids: CASSVAGGQNEKLFF.

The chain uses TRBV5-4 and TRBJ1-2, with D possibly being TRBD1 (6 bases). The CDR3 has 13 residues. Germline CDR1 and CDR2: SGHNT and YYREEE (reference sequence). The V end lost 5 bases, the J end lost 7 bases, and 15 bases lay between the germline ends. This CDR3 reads CASRFKGGIGYTF. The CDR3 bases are TGTGCCAGCAGGTTCAAGGGGGGGATTGGCTACACCTTC. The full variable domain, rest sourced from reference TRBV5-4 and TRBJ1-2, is ETGVTQSPTHLIKTRGQQVTLRCSSQSGHNTVSWYQQALGQGPQFIFQYYREEENGRGNFPPRFSGLQFPNYSSELNVNALELDDSALYLCASRFKGGIGYTFGSGTRLTVV.

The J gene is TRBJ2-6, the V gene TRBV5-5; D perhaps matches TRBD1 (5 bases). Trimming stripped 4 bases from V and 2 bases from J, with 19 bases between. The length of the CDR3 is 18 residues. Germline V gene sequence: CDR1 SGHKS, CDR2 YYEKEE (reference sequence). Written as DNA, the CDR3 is TGTGCCAGCAGCCGTGCAGGGTTAGCTCTCCCTGGGGCCAACGTCCTGACTTTC. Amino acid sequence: CASSRAGLALPGANVLTF.

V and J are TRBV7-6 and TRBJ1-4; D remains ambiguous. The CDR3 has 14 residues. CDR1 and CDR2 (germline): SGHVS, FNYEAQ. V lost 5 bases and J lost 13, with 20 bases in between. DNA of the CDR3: TGTGCCAGCAGCACCCCGGGGTCCGCCCTTAGACTGTTTTTT. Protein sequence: CASSTPGSALRLFF.

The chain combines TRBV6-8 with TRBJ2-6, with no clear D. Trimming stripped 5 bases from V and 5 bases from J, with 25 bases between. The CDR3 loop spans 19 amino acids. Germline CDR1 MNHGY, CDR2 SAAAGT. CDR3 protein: CASSNEARSKQSRANVLTF. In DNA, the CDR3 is TGTGCCAGCAGTAACGAGGCACGCTCTAAACAAAGTCGGGCCAACGTCCTGACTTTC.

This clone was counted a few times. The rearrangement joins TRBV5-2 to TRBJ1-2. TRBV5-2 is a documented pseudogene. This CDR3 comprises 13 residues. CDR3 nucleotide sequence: TGTGCCAGCAGGTTCAAGGGGGGGATTGGCTACACCTTC. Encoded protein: CASRFKGGIGYTF.

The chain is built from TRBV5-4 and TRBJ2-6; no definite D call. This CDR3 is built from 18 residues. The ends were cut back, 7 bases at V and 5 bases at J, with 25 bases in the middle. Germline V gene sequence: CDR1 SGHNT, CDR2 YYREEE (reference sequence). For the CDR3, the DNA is TGTGCCAGCGGCGAGCTCGTACCAGACAAAAGTCGGGCCAACGTCCTGACTTTC. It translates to CASGELVPDKSRANVLTF.

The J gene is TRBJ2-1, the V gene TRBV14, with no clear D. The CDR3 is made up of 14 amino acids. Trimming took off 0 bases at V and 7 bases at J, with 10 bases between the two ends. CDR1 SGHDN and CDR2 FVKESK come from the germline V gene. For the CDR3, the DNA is TGTGCCAGCAGCCAAGATTTCGGGTGGAATGAGCAGTTCTTC. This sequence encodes CASSQDFGWNEQFF.

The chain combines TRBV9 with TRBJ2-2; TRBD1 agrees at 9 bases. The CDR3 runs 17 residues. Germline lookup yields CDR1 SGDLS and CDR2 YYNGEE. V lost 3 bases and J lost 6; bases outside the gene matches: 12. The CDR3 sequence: CASSARPGTGYAGELFF. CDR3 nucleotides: TGTGCCAGCAGCGCCCGACCCGGGACAGGGTATGCCGGGGAGCTGTTTTTT.

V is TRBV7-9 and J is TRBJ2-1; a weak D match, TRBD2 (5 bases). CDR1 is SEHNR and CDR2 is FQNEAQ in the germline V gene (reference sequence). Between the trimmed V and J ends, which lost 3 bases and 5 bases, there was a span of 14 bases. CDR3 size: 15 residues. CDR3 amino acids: CASSFSEAADNEQFF. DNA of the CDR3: TGTGCCAGCAGCTTTTCGGAGGCAGCAGACAATGAGCAGTTCTTC.

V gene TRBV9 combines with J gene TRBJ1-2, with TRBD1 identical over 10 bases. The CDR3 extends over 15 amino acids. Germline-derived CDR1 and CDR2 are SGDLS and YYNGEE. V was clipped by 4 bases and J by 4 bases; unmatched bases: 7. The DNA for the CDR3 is TGTGCCAGCAGCTCCGGGACAGGGGTTTTCTATGGCTACACCTTC. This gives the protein CASSSGTGVFYGYTF.

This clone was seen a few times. The CDR3 sequence: CASSLVTEYRGRYQPQHF. The DNA of the CDR3 is TGTGCCAGCAGCTTAGTGACGGAATACAGGGGGAGGTATCAGCCCCAGCATTTT. The V and J genes are TRBV7-8 and TRBJ1-5; 8 bases fit TRBD1. The CDR3 runs to 18 residues. V lost 1 base, J lost 5 bases, and 13 bases stayed unmatched. Germline V lookup: CDR1 SGHVS, CDR2 FQNEAQ.

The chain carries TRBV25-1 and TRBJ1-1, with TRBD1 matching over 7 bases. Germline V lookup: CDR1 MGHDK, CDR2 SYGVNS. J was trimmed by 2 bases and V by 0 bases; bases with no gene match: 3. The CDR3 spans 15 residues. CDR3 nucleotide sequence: TGTGCCAGCAGTGAATACAACAGGGGTAACACTGAAGCTTTCTTT. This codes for CASSEYNRGNTEAFF.